What follows describes a single T cell receptor (beta chain). This clonotype showed up just a few times. The target of this receptor is not known. Per-base quality was not reported, and no clone a single base away is much larger than it. PBMCs were isolated by Ficoll-Paque density gradient centrifugation. The data derive from a study of T-cell memory formation after mild COVID-19 (dated by TCRdb to about 2021). Regarding the complete study: TCR sequence clusters from the two donors were found to be largely donor specific. In a couple of donors, T-cell clones that expanded and contracted after mild COVID-19 were followed by sequencing TCRalpha and TCRbeta repertoires longitudinally. The cohort was made up of two young adult volunteers, one female and one male, who were previously healthy.

V is pared back by 0 bases and J by 4 bases, with 23 bases lying between the germline termini. The CDR3, cysteine through phenylalanine, is 19 amino acids long. The entry retains the CDR3 DNA only, 57 bases that are in frame from base 1. The germline V gene provides CDR1 MNHEY and CDR2 SVGEGT. TCRdb names Illumina NovaSeq 6000 as the instrument used. TCRalpha and TCRbeta cDNA libraries were built by 5'RACE with constant-segment primers, adding sample barcodes and unique molecular identifiers. RNA was extracted from every sample with Trizol reagent. Library amplification was performed in two PCR steps, and a second sample barcode and Illumina TruSeq adapters were introduced in the second step. Libraries were sequenced on an Illumina NovaSeq with 2 x 150 bp paired-end reads. Processing in the source paper ran as follows. Demultiplexing of reads and collapsing into UMI-guided consensus sequences were performed with migec v1.2.7. Using mixcr v2.1.11, UMI consensuses were aligned to TRA and TRB V and J templates and then assembled into clonotypes. Clonotypes were classified as expanded or contracted when called significant by both edgeR and NoisET, with noise models trained on biological replicates. For edgeR calls, a false discovery rate-adjusted p below 0.01 and a log2 fold-change threshold of 1 were applied. PCA with hierarchical clustering of max-normalized trajectories of the 1000 most abundant clonotypes was used as exploratory dynamics analysis. The CD4 or CD8 phenotype of responding clones was assigned using the separately sequenced CD4+ and CD8+ repertoires. The public reads were run again by TCRdb, first through fastp at Q25 and then through MiXCR, and only productive beta chains were kept. Each CDR3 protein appears once, grouped with its most common genes and DNA. These V and J calls are TCRdb output, not the study's own analysis. For this sample the table gives about 350,000 distinct CDR3 sequences, of which about an eighth were detected only once. 22% of the sample is taken by the ten largest.

Here is what the overall study found, with its caveats: Only a couple of mild cases were covered in the study, and larger cohorts including severe cases with pre-infection samples were considered necessary. Clones contracting from day 15 to 85 had balanced CD4/CD8 phenotypes, while a second wave expanding from day 15 to 37 was biased towards CD4+. Some responding clones were detected in pre-infection memory, suggesting pre-existing cross-reactive memory T cells joined the SARS-CoV-2 response. Contracting CD4+ clones appeared mostly in the CM and EM memory subsets, whereas CD8+ clones were enriched in EMRA. The second-wave clones that peaked on day 37 were not confirmed to be SARS-CoV-2 specific.

The rearrangement combines TRBV6-2 or TRBV6-3 with TRBJ2-3, and possibly TRBD1, on 6 matching bases. Sequenced material: PBMCs or a T cell subset sorted from them (not recorded which). The sequence was obtained from a man younger than 35 who had mild COVID-19 (a few samples of this study predate the infection). The sample titles of this study are shuffled in the database, so cell type and time point are left out; the donor was told from shared clones. The CDR3 sequence is CASSYSVRTVYLSPDTQYF. The DNA reads as follows: TGTGCCAGCAGTTACTCGGTTCGGACAGTATACCTCTCCCCAGATACGCAGTATTTT.